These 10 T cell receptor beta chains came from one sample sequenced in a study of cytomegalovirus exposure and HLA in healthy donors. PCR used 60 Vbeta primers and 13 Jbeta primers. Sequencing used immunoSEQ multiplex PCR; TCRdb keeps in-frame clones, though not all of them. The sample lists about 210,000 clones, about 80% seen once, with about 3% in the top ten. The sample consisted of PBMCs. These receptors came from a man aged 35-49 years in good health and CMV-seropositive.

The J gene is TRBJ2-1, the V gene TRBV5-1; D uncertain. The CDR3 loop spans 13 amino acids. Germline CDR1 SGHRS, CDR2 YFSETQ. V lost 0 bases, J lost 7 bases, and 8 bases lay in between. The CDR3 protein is CASSLGPFNEQFF. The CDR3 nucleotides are TGCGCCAGCAGCTTGGGTCCATTTAATGAGCAGTTCTTC.

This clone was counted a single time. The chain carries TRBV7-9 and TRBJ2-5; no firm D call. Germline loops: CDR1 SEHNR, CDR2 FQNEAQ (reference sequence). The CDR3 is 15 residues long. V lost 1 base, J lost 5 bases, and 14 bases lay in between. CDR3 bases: TGTGCCAGCAGCTTAGGTACGGCAGACTGGGAGACCCAGTACTTC. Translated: CASSLGTADWETQYF.

The CDR3 DNA reads as TGTGCCAGCAGACAGACCGGGACAGGGGTAACCGGGGAGCTGTTTTTT. It codes for CASRQTGTGVTGELFF. The chain is built from TRBV11-2 and TRBJ2-2; 10 bases are a match to TRBD1. Germline V gene data show CDR1 as SGHAT and CDR2 as FQNNGV. V shed 6 bases and J 5 bases; nucleotides not matched to a gene: 9. The CDR3 runs 16 residues.

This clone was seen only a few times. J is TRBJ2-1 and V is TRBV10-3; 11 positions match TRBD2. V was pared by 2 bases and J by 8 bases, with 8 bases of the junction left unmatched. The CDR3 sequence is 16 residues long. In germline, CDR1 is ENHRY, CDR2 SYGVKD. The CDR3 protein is CAISEGKLAGADEQFF. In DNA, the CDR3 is TGTGCCATCAGTGAGGGGAAACTAGCGGGGGCGGATGAGCAGTTCTTC.

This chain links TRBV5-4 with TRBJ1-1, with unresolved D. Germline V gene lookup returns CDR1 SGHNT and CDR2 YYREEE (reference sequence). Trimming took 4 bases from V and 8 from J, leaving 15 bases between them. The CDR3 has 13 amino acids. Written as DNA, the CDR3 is TGTGCCAGCAGCCTCGAGCGGGCTTCCGAAGCTTTCTTT. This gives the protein CASSLERASEAFF.

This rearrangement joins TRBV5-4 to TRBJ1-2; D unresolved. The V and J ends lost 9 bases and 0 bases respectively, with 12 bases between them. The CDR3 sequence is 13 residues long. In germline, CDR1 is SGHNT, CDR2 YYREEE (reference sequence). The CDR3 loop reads CATQTGANYGYTF. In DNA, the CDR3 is TGTGCCACACAAACCGGAGCTAACTATGGCTACACCTTC.

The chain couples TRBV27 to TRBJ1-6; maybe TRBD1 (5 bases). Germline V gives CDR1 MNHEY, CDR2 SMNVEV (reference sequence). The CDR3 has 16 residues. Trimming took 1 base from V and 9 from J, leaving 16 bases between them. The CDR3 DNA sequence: TGTGCCAGCAGTTTATACAAGGGGTCGTTAGGTTCACCCCTCCACTTT. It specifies CASSLYKGSLGSPLHF.

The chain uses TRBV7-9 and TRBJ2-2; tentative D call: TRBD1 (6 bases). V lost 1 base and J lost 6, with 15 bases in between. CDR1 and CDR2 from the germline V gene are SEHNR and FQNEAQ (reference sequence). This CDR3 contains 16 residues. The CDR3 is CASSLGQAAVSGELFF. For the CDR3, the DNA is TGTGCCAGCAGCTTAGGACAGGCCGCCGTCTCCGGGGAGCTGTTTTTT.

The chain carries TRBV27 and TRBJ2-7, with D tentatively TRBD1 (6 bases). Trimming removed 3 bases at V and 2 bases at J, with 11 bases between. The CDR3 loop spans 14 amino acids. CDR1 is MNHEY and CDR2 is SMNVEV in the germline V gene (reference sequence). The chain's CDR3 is CASSLSWTAYEQYF. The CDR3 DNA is TGTGCCAGCAGTTTGTCTTGGACAGCCTACGAGCAGTACTTC.

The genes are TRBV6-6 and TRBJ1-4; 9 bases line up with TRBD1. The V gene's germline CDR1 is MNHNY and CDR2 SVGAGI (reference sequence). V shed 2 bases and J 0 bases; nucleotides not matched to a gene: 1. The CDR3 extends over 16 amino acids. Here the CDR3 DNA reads TGTGCCAGCAGTTACCGACAGGGGGCAACTAATGAAAAACTGTTTTTT. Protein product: CASSYRQGATNEKLFF.